The 25 T cell receptor beta chains presented below share a single source sample, sequenced in a study of T cells after yellow fever vaccination (dated by TCRdb to about 2019). Interpreted using the paper, the treatment or condition label stands for: live attenuated yellow fever vaccine strain. The library was obtained by 5' RACE. The sequencing machine was an Illumina HiSeq 2500. TCRdb passed the public sequencing reads through fastp at Q25 and MiXCR, retaining productive beta sequences. Merged by CDR3 protein, the rows form single entries marked with the most common genes and DNA. This sample gives about 320,000 distinct CDR3 sequences in total; 6.8% of them show up just once. Roughly 19% of the sample is taken by the ten largest. Source: PBMCs, taken about 41 days after the first yellow fever vaccination. These receptors all come from a man younger than 35 who received the YFV17D yellow fever vaccine.

The CDR3, as DNA: TGTGCCAGCACCCCTGACTGGGACGGGGAGCTGTTTTTT. Translating it yields CASTPDWDGELFF. The chain uses TRBV12-3 or TRBV12-4 and TRBJ2-2; D gene unclear. The CDR3 has 13 amino acids. The V and J ends lost 7 bases and 7 bases respectively, with 13 bases between them.

This chain uses TRBV5-4 with TRBJ2-5; maybe TRBD1 (6 bases). The germline CDR1 and CDR2 sequences are SGHNT and YYREEE (reference sequence). This CDR3 has 14 amino acids. V lost 0 bases and J 3 bases, leaving 9 bases between the germline ends. In nucleotides, the CDR3 is TGTGCCAGCAGCTTGGCACAGGGAGAAGAGACCCAGTACTTC. Encoded protein: CASSLAQGEETQYF. The full variable domain, rest sourced from reference TRBV5-4 and TRBJ2-5, is ETGVTQSPTHLIKTRGQQVTLRCSSQSGHNTVSWYQQALGQGPQFIFQYYREEENGRGNFPPRFSGLQFPNYSSELNVNALELDDSALYLCASSLAQGEETQYFGPGTRLLVL.

This clonotype occurred a few times. The V call is TRBV7-9, the J call TRBJ2-7, with a weak D call TRBD2 (5 bases). The germline V gene encodes CDR1 SEHNR and CDR2 FQNEAQ (reference sequence). CDR3 size: 15 residues. V dropped 4 bases and J dropped 5 bases, with 18 bases sitting between them. The CDR3 DNA reads as TGTGCCAGCAGCTCAGGCCGCGGGTCAATCCACGAGCAGTACTTC. This translates into CASSSGRGSIHEQYF.

This clonotype was observed a handful of times. The J gene is TRBJ2-1, the V gene TRBV6-5; 7 nucleotides match TRBD2. The CDR3 has 14 residues. J gave up 6 bases and V 2 bases, and 4 bases lay outside the gene matches. Germline V gene data show CDR1 as MNHEY and CDR2 as SVGAGI. The CDR3 coding sequence is TGTGCCAGCAGTTACGTCGGGAGGAGCAATGAGCAGTTCTTC. Translating it yields CASSYVGRSNEQFF.

This clonotype came up a few times. The chain combines TRBV5-1 with TRBJ1-2, with D tentatively TRBD1 (6 bases). Germline V lookup: CDR1 SGHRS, CDR2 YFSETQ. V shed 4 bases and J shed 8 bases, with 18 bases lying between them. This CDR3 comprises 14 residues. CDR3 in amino acids: CASSPEQGVGGYTF. The CDR3 DNA is TGCGCCAGCAGCCCAGAACAGGGAGTAGGCGGCTACACCTTC.

The chain joins TRBV6-1 to TRBJ1-1, with D tentatively TRBD1 (6 bases). This CDR3 region has 18 residues. Trimming left V 6 bases short and J 1 base short, with 24 bases between. Looked up from germline, CDR1 is MNHNS and CDR2 is SASEGT. The CDR3 reads CASSAPWQGRGRNTEAFF. CDR3 DNA sequence: TGTGCCAGCAGCGCACCTTGGCAGGGGCGGGGTAGGAACACTGAAGCTTTCTTT.

There are a few counts of this clonotype. The genes are TRBV7-2 and TRBJ2-3; 9 bases are a match to TRBD1. Unmatched junction bases numbered 12, after V lost 7 bases and J lost 4 bases. Germline CDR1 and CDR2: SGHTA and FQGNSA. The CDR3 runs to 16 residues. The CDR3 sequence: CASNPPGQGVADTQYF. The CDR3 nucleotides are TGTGCCAGCAACCCCCCGGGACAGGGAGTGGCAGATACGCAGTATTTT. The variable domain in full, with the rest retrieved from reference TRBV7-2 and TRBJ2-3, is GAGVSQSPSNKVTEKGKDVELRCDPISGHTALYWYRQSLGQGLEFLIYFQGNSAPDKSGLPSDRFSAERTGGSVSTLTIQRTQQEDSAVYLCASNPPGQGVADTQYFGPGTRLTVL.

To note about this clonotype: A junction boundary mismatches the germline segment, possibly from a read error. V is TRBV6-5 and J is TRBJ2-5; D gene uncertain. The length of the CDR3 is 15 residues. CDR1 MNHEY and CDR2 SVGAGI come from the germline V gene. The CDR3 DNA sequence: TGTGCCAGCAGTTACGAGAAGGGTGGCCAAGAGACCCAGTGCTTC. This sequence encodes CASSYEKGGQETQCF.

V is TRBV20-1 and J is TRBJ1-2; 9 positions match TRBD1. V trimming: 0 bases; J trimming: 3 bases; junction bases outside the gene matches: 5. The CDR3 runs to 15 residues. Germline CDR1 reads DFQATT; CDR2 reads SNEGSKA (reference sequence). CDR3 nucleotide sequence: TGCAGTGCTAGAGATTTTCGACAGGGGGACTATGGCTACACCTTC. Protein: CSARDFRQGDYGYTF.

This clonotype has a count of ten or more. V usage is TRBV12-3 or TRBV12-4 and J usage is TRBJ2-1; D is perhaps TRBD1 (6 bases). V was trimmed by 3 bases and J by 0 bases, leaving 9 bases between them. The CDR3 sequence is 15 residues long. In nucleotides, the CDR3 is TGTGCCAGCAGTTTTTACAGGGACTCCTACAATGAGCAGTTCTTC. This encodes CASSFYRDSYNEQFF.

The chain links TRBV20-1 to TRBJ1-6, with a weak D call TRBD1 (5 bases). There are 17 residues in the CDR3. V gave up 0 bases and J gave up 7 bases, with 19 bases separating them. CDR1 and CDR2 (germline): DFQATT, SNEGSKA (reference sequence). Here the CDR3 DNA reads TGCAGTGCTAGAGATTGGAGATGGAAGGGGCTAAATTCACCCCTCCACTTT. Its protein is CSARDWRWKGLNSPLHF.

The chain carries TRBV6-2 or TRBV6-3 and TRBJ1-2, with TRBD1 matching over 9 bases. Germline assignment: CDR1 MNHEY and CDR2 SVGEGT. Losses at the gene ends were 4 bases for V and 9 bases for J; bases not matched to a gene: 3. This CDR3 is 12 amino acids long. CDR3 sequence: CASSFGQGSYTF. CDR3 sequence (DNA): TGTGCCAGCAGTTTCGGACAGGGGAGCTACACCTTC.

This clonotype was observed a handful of times. The chain combines TRBV10-3 with TRBJ2-5; 8 nucleotides match TRBD2. The CDR3 contains 15 residues. The ends lost 3 bases at V and 3 bases at J; junction bases unmatched: 6. CDR1 and CDR2 (germline): ENHRY, SYGVKD. The CDR3 protein is CAISEGRGGEETQYF. The CDR3 DNA reads as TGTGCCATCAGTGAAGGACGGGGGGGTGAAGAGACCCAGTACTTC.

The chain combines TRBV6-2 or TRBV6-3 with TRBJ2-7, with D possibly TRBD2 on 6 matching bases. Germline CDR1 MNHEY, CDR2 SVGEGT. The CDR3 runs 14 residues. V gave up 4 bases and J gave up 0 bases, with 10 bases separating them. This chain's CDR3 is CASSSPTSSYEQYV. As DNA, the CDR3 is TGTGCCAGCAGTTCCCCGACTAGCTCCTACGAGCAGTACGTC.

This clonotype was recorded at least ten times. The chain combines TRBV6-1 with TRBJ2-4, with D perhaps TRBD1 or TRBD2 (5 bases each). Deletions cut 6 bases from V and 7 bases from J, with 16 bases between. Germline lookup yields CDR1 MNHNS and CDR2 SASEGT. This CDR3 comprises 14 residues. The CDR3 loop reads CASSPSAEGNIQYF. In nucleotides, the CDR3 is TGTGCCAGCAGCCCCTCGGCCGAGGGGAACATTCAGTACTTC.

This clonotype was picked up a small number of times. The CDR3 reads CASSYTSGGAENEQFF. In DNA form, the CDR3 reads TGTGCCAGCAGTTACACCAGCGGGGGGGCCGAAAATGAGCAGTTCTTC. The gene calls are TRBV6-5 and TRBJ2-1; TRBD2 matches 10 bases. The J segment lost 7 bases and the V segment lost 2 bases, leaving 8 bases of the junction unmatched. The germline CDR1 and CDR2 sequences are MNHEY and SVGAGI. The CDR3 runs 16 residues.

This clonotype occurred a few times. V gene TRBV27 combines with J gene TRBJ2-3; 10 bases match TRBD1. CDR1 and CDR2 from the germline V gene are MNHEY and SMNVEV (reference sequence). This CDR3 has 12 amino acids. The V and J ends lost 8 bases and 13 bases, in that order; junction bases with no gene match: 9. The DNA of the CDR3 is TGTGCCAGCGCCTGGCCCGGGACAGGGGAGTATTTT. Protein: CASAWPGTGEYF.

This clonotype was found a few times. This chain connects TRBV3-1 to TRBJ1-2; D is possibly TRBD1 (6 bases). Per the germline V gene, CDR1 is LGHDT and CDR2 is YNNKEL (reference sequence). The CDR3 contains 14 residues. V lost 3 bases, J lost 7 bases, and 15 bases lay in between. CDR3 nucleotide sequence: TGTGCCAGCAGCCACTCTTACAGGGCCTCTGGCTACACCTTC. Translation: CASSHSYRASGYTF.

Only a few counts were recorded for this clonotype. V and J are TRBV20-1 and TRBJ2-1, with TRBD2 identical over 8 bases. Germline CDR1 is DFQATT and CDR2 is SNEGSKA (reference sequence). There are 13 residues in the CDR3. The CDR3 nucleotides are TGCAGCGGTGCGGGGGGTTCCTACAATGAGCAGTTCTTC. Its protein product is CSGAGGSYNEQFF.

The rearrangement uses TRBV21-1 and TRBJ2-7; the table calls TRBD1, which could not be checked here. TRBV21-1 is deemed a pseudogene. The CDR3 length is 12 residues. The CDR3: CASTGGTYEQYV. The CDR3 DNA reads as TGTGCCAGCACTGGGGGGACCTACGAGCAGTACGTC.

The table lists this clonotype with a few counts. The chain combines TRBV12-3 or TRBV12-4 with TRBJ1-1; 8 bases line up with TRBD1. CDR3 length: 14 residues. Germline trimming cut 8 bases from V and 2 bases from J; bases unmatched to any gene: 7. CDR3: CASGQGALNTEAFF. The CDR3 nucleotides read TGTGCCAGCGGCCAGGGGGCCCTAAACACTGAAGCTTTCTTT.

This sequence joins TRBV4-2 and TRBJ1-6; the D is unclear. The germline V and J ends were trimmed by 0 bases and 0 bases, with 9 bases remaining between them. The CDR3 is 17 amino acids. Germline V gene lookup returns CDR1 LGHNA and CDR2 YNFKEQ. DNA for the CDR3: TGTGCCAGCAGCCAAGATGGAAGGAGCTCCTATAATTCACCCCTCCACTTT. Residues: CASSQDGRSSYNSPLHF.

This clonotype was counted only a few times. The chain uses TRBV7-2 and TRBJ1-1, with TRBD1 matching 9 bases. Trimming at V came to 5 bases and at J to 10 bases, leaving 11 bases not matched to a gene. The CDR3 contains 14 residues. Germline lookup yields CDR1 SGHTA and CDR2 FQGNSA. Here the CDR3 reads CASSPGTGFIAAFF. CDR3 nucleotide sequence: TGTGCCAGCAGCCCGGGGACAGGGTTTATCGCAGCTTTCTTT.

This clonotype showed up just a few times. The chain uses TRBV6-1 and TRBJ1-2; no clear D. The CDR3 runs to 12 residues. V was pared by 3 bases and J by 5 bases, with 7 bases between. Germline lookup yields CDR1 MNHNS and CDR2 SASEGT. CDR3: CASSEPAYGYTF. The CDR3 DNA reads TGTGCCAGCAGTGAGCCAGCTTATGGCTACACCTTC.

This clonotype was detected a few times. V is TRBV20-1 and J is TRBJ1-4; tentative D call: TRBD1 (6 bases). The length of the CDR3 is 13 residues. Germline CDR1 is DFQATT and CDR2 is SNEGSKA (reference sequence). CDR3 residues: CSVWGRRSEKLFF. The CDR3 bases are TGCAGCGTTTGGGGGCGGCGAAGCGAAAAACTGTTTTTT.